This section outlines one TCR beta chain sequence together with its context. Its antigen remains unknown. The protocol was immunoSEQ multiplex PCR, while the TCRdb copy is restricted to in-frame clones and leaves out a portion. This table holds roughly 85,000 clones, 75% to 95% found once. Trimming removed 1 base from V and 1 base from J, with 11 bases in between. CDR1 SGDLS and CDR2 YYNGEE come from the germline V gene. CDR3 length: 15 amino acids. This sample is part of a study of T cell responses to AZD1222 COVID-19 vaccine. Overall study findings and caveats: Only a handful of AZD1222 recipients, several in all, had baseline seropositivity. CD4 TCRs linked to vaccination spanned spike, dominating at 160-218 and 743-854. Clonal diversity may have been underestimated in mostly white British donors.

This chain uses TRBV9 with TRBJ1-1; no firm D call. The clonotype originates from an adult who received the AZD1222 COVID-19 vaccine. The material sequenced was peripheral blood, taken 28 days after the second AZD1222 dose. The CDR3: CASSVLGSANTEAFF. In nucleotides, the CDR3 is TGTGCCAGCAGCGTACTTGGGTCCGCGAACACTGAAGCTTTCTTT.